The T cell receptor beta chain under discussion was sequenced for a study of cytomegalovirus exposure and HLA in healthy donors. Whole-study context: A prior analysis found fewer than 120 million unique TCR beta sequences from about 179 million T cells.

In germline, CDR1 is SQVTM, CDR2 ANQGSEA. The J segment lost 0 bases and the V segment lost 4 bases, leaving 6 bases of the junction unmatched. The CDR3 extends over 15 amino acids. Primers for the PCR totalled 60 Vbeta and 13 Jbeta. Profiling relied on immunoSEQ multiplex PCR, and the TCRdb table lists in-frame clones only, not all of them. This table has some 120,000 clones, 82% appearing once. The material sequenced was PBMCs. The V and J genes are TRBV29-1 and TRBJ2-1; 7 bases are a match to TRBD2. This receptor was obtained from a male donor in good health and CMV-seropositive. The CDR3 sequence: CSVVRRGSSYNEQFF. Written as DNA, the CDR3 is TGCAGCGTTGTGAGGCGGGGGAGCTCCTACAATGAGCAGTTCTTC.